Shown below are 31 T cell receptor beta chains from a single sample sequenced in a study of shared clonotypes between healthy human individuals. Some clones are missing from TCRdb's copy, which holds only in-frame ones; the method was immunoSEQ multiplex PCR. The table lists about 680,000 clones, 55% to 85% of them singletons. The sample comprised memory CD4+ T cells sorted from blood. Regarding subset: CD45RA-negative fraction. Receptor source: a woman in her thirties in good health.

This clone was found a few times. This CDR3 is also generated by other DNA sequences in the sample. This chain links TRBV6-5 with TRBJ1-1; D ambiguous. V gave up 0 bases and J gave up 4 bases, with 9 bases separating them. Germline-derived CDR1 and CDR2 are MNHEY and SVGAGI. The CDR3 is made up of 14 amino acids. The CDR3 coding sequence is TGTGCCAGCAGTTACTCTAGCGTTGGCACTGAAGCTTTCTTT. It specifies CASSYSSVGTEAFF.

As for this clone: Other DNA variants within this sample encode the same CDR3. The chain combines TRBV7-2 with TRBJ2-7, with no clear D. CDR1 is SGHTA, CDR2 FQGNSA, per germline. The CDR3 is 13 residues long. Trimming took off 3 bases at V and 1 base at J, with 7 bases between the two ends. CDR3 in amino acids: CASSLADSYEQYF. In nucleotides, the CDR3 is TGTGCCAGCAGCTTGGCAGATTCCTACGAGCAGTACTTC.

This clone was recorded many times. This chain links TRBV7-2 with TRBJ2-5; D unclear. The V and J ends lost 3 bases and 1 base respectively, with 18 bases between them. The CDR3 has 17 amino acids. Germline V lookup: CDR1 SGHTA, CDR2 FQGNSA. CDR3 loop: CASSFRVGAGTQETQYF. The CDR3 bases are TGTGCCAGCAGCTTTCGGGTAGGAGCAGGAACCCAAGAGACCCAGTACTTC.

This clone was seen a single time. The rearrangement joins TRBV5-4 to TRBJ2-1; no definite D call. The germline CDR1 and CDR2 sequences are SGHNT and YYREEE (reference sequence). The CDR3 length is 15 residues. V lost 4 bases and J 2 bases, leaving 13 bases between the germline ends. Written as DNA, the CDR3 is TGTGCCAGCAGCGACCTAGTTATGCCCTACAATGAGCAGTTCTTC. Protein sequence: CASSDLVMPYNEQFF.

This clone has more than one count but fewer than ten. This sample includes further DNA sequences coding for the same CDR3. The rearrangement links TRBV5-1 to TRBJ2-7, with 7 bases that match TRBD1. The CDR3 runs to 15 residues. Germline trimming cut 0 bases from V and 6 bases from J; bases unmatched to any gene: 9. Germline V gene data show CDR1 as SGHRS and CDR2 as YFSETQ. CDR3 bases: TGCGCCAGCAGCTTGGGTGACAGGGACCTGGGCGAGCAGTACTTC. The encoded protein is CASSLGDRDLGEQYF.

The chain uses TRBV29-1 and TRBJ2-3; TRBD2 matches at 8 bases. Trimming took 6 bases from V and 0 from J; bases not matched to a gene: 5. The CDR3 is 14 amino acids. Per the germline V gene, CDR1 is SQVTM and CDR2 is ANQGSEA. CDR3 sequence reads: CSVDSGASTDTQYF. The CDR3 bases are TGCAGCGTCGATAGCGGGGCTAGCACAGATACGCAGTATTTT.

This clone was detected a few times. The J gene is TRBJ2-2, the V gene TRBV28; a possible D gene is TRBD1 (6 bases). The germline V gene has CDR1 MDHEN and CDR2 SYDVKM. Trimming took off 6 bases at V and 1 base at J, with 15 bases between the two ends. The CDR3 is 16 residues long. The DNA for the CDR3 is TGTGCCAGCAGGCCCCTCGGGACATTGAACACCGGGGAGCTGTTTTTT. As protein: CASRPLGTLNTGELFF.

The CDR3 protein is CASSLRSIPGQGQDTQYF. Written as DNA, the CDR3 is TGTGCCAGCTCGCTCCGAAGCATACCGGGACAGGGTCAAGATACGCAGTATTTT. The rearrangement links TRBV18 to TRBJ2-3; 9 bases line up with TRBD1. Germline V lookup: CDR1 KGHSH, CDR2 LQKENI. The V segment lost 6 bases and the J segment 5 bases; nucleotides outside the gene matches: 18. The CDR3 loop spans 18 amino acids.

This clone was seen more than once but under ten times. The chain recombines TRBV10-3 with TRBJ2-7; possible D gene TRBD2, 5 bases. Per the germline V gene, CDR1 is ENHRY and CDR2 is SYGVKD. V shed 11 bases and J shed 4 bases, with 12 bases lying between them. This CDR3 comprises 11 residues. The CDR3 loop is CAVSRDYEQYF. In nucleotides, the CDR3 is TGTGCCGTCTCTCGGGATTACGAGCAGTACTTC.

The V and J genes are TRBV10-1 and TRBJ2-2; D is possibly TRBD1 (5 bases). This CDR3 comprises 14 residues. CDR1 WNHNN and CDR2 SYGVQD come from the germline V gene (reference sequence). V was clipped by 6 bases and J by 1 base, with 9 bases between them. This CDR3 reads CASSRGQNTGELFF. The DNA for the CDR3 is TGCGCCAGCAGCAGAGGACAGAACACCGGGGAGCTGTTTTTT.

This chain uses TRBV7-3 with TRBJ2-3; D ambiguous. V was pared by 5 bases and J by 5 bases, with 11 bases between. Germline V lookup: CDR1 SGHTA, CDR2 FQGTGA. The CDR3 is 13 amino acids. CDR3 in DNA: TGTGCCAGCAGCCGAGCCTTTGGAGATACGCAGTATTTT. Its translation is CASSRAFGDTQYF.

As for this clone: A far larger clone is just one base off, so this is likely a read error. This sample also contains other DNA sequences that code for the same CDR3. CDR3 sequence reads: CASSLQGYEQYF. DNA of the CDR3: TGTGCCAGCAGCTTACAGGGCTACGAGCAGTACTTC. The chain combines TRBV6-6 with TRBJ2-7; tentative D call: TRBD1 (6 bases). This CDR3 contains 12 residues. The germline V gene has CDR1 MNHNY and CDR2 SVGAGI (reference sequence). Trimming shortened V by 6 bases and J by 3 bases, and 9 bases separated the two germline ends.

This clone was detected ten times or more. The chain couples TRBV11-2 to TRBJ2-2; D call uncertain. V was cut by 1 base and J by 4 bases, with 7 bases left in between. The CDR3 contains 14 residues. The germline V gene encodes CDR1 SGHAT and CDR2 FQNNGV. CDR3 loop: CASSLALFTGELFF. The CDR3 coding sequence is TGTGCCAGCAGCTTAGCACTATTCACCGGGGAGCTGTTTTTT.

The gene calls are TRBV20-1 and TRBJ1-2; a weak D match, TRBD1 (5 bases). The germline V gene has CDR1 DFQATT and CDR2 SNEGSKA (reference sequence). This CDR3 is built from 11 residues. The CDR3 region has the DNA TGCAGCAGACGACAGCCTGATGGCTACACCTTC. Translation gives CSRRQPDGYTF.

The chain links TRBV28 to TRBJ2-1, with TRBD1 identical over 7 bases. Germline CDR1 is MDHEN and CDR2 is SYDVKM. The ends lost 5 bases at V and 12 bases at J; junction bases unmatched: 7. The CDR3 has 12 amino acids. The CDR3: CASSPGRDRQFF. CDR3 DNA sequence: TGTGCCAGCAGTCCGGGCCGGGACAGGCAGTTCTTC.

The chain joins TRBV7-6 to TRBJ1-1, with D possibly TRBD1 on 6 matching bases. V lost 6 bases and J 9 bases, leaving 14 bases between the germline ends. The CDR3 runs 12 residues. Germline-derived CDR1 and CDR2 are SGHVS and FNYEAQ. For the CDR3, the DNA is TGTGCCAGCAGAACGCTGGGACAACAAGCTTTCTTT. It translates to CASRTLGQQAFF.

This chain joins TRBV28 and TRBJ2-1; 9 nucleotides match TRBD1. V trimming: 2 bases; J trimming: 7 bases; junction bases outside the gene matches: 6. The CDR3 is 15 residues long. Germline values: CDR1 MDHEN, CDR2 SYDVKM. CDR3 sequence (DNA): TGTGCCAGCAGTTTAGGGGACAGGGTAAGGAATGAGCAGTTCTTC. It yields the protein CASSLGDRVRNEQFF. Filled out from reference TRBV28 and TRBJ2-1, the complete variable domain reads DVKVTQSSRYLVKRTGEKVFLECVQDMDHENMFWYRQDPGLGLRLIYFSYDVKMKEKGDIPEGYSVSREKKERFSLILESASTNQTSMYLCASSLGDRVRNEQFFGPGTRLTVL.

The gene calls are TRBV13 and TRBJ2-3; TRBD1 agrees at 8 bases. The CDR3 runs 16 residues. CDR1 and CDR2 from the germline V gene are PRHDT and FYEKMQ (reference sequence). The junction had 11 bases not matched to a gene; V was cut back by 5 bases and J by 4 bases. The CDR3 nucleotides are TGTGCCAGCAGCCGCCTAAGGCAGGGGGCGGCAGATACGCAGTATTTT. Translated, it gives CASSRLRQGAADTQYF.

This chain joins TRBV25-1 and TRBJ2-5, with 7 bases aligning to TRBD1. Germline V gene sequence: CDR1 MGHDK, CDR2 SYGVNS. Trimming took 3 bases from V and 2 from J; bases not matched to a gene: 6. The CDR3 sequence is 15 residues long. The CDR3 loop reads CASSELTGVQETQYF. CDR3 DNA sequence: TGTGCCAGCAGTGAGCTCACAGGGGTTCAAGAGACCCAGTACTTC. Full variable domain (remainder filled in from reference TRBV25-1 and TRBJ2-5): EADIYQTPRYLVIGTGKKITLECSQTMGHDKMYWYQQDPGMELHLIHYSYGVNSTEKGDLSSESTVSRIRTEHFPLTLESARPSHTSQYLCASSELTGVQETQYFGPGTRLLVL.

This rearrangement joins TRBV18 to TRBJ1-1, with TRBD1 matching over 7 bases. Germline V gives CDR1 KGHSH, CDR2 LQKENI. The CDR3 contains 14 residues. Trimming cost V 7 bases and J 2 bases; bases outside gene matches: 7. The CDR3 loop is CASCDRQGNTEAFF. As DNA, the CDR3 is TGTGCCAGCTGTGATAGACAGGGAAACACTGAAGCTTTCTTT.

J is TRBJ2-2 and V is TRBV6-1; tentative D call: TRBD1 (6 bases). Germline V gene lookup returns CDR1 MNHNS and CDR2 SASEGT. V lost 1 base to trimming and J lost 4 bases, with 13 bases between them. This CDR3 is 16 amino acids long. The CDR3 loop reads CASSEVGLGATGELFF. The CDR3 nucleotides are TGTGCCAGCAGTGAAGTGGGCCTGGGGGCCACCGGGGAGCTGTTTTTT.

This clone was observed a handful of times. This chain links TRBV5-1 with TRBJ2-7; tentatively, D is TRBD1 or TRBD2 (5 bases each). V was trimmed by 0 bases and J by 0 bases, leaving 13 bases between them. CDR3 length: 16 amino acids. Germline assignment: CDR1 SGHRS and CDR2 YFSETQ. CDR3 sequence reads: CASSLGFGDGSYEQYF. Here the CDR3 DNA reads TGCGCCAGCAGCTTGGGGTTCGGGGACGGCTCCTACGAGCAGTACTTC. The complete variable domain, with remaining parts taken from reference TRBV5-1 and TRBJ2-7, reads KAGVTQTPRYLIKTRGQQVTLSCSPISGHRSVSWYQQTPGQGLQFLFEYFSETQRNKGNFPGRFSGRQFSNSRSEMNVSTLELGDSALYLCASSLGFGDGSYEQYFGPGTRLTVT.

The chain couples TRBV2 to TRBJ2-6; no clear D. Trimming shortened V by 10 bases and J by 0 bases, and 10 bases separated the two germline ends. CDR1 is SNHLY and CDR2 is FYNNEI in the germline V gene. The CDR3 is 14 residues long. The CDR3 bases are TGTGCCACCCCCGTGGACTCTGGGGCCAACGTCCTGACTTTC. Translating it yields CATPVDSGANVLTF.

The chain combines TRBV5-1 with TRBJ2-1; 8 bases match TRBD2. Germline lookup yields CDR1 SGHRS and CDR2 YFSETQ. The CDR3 totals 14 residues. Trimming took 5 bases from V and 4 from J; bases not matched to a gene: 5. The CDR3 bases are TGCGCCAGCAGTCCGGGACTAGTTTACAATGAGCAGTTCTTC. This gives the protein CASSPGLVYNEQFF. Variable domain in full (rest from reference TRBV5-1 and TRBJ2-1): KAGVTQTPRYLIKTRGQQVTLSCSPISGHRSVSWYQQTPGQGLQFLFEYFSETQRNKGNFPGRFSGRQFSNSRSEMNVSTLELGDSALYLCASSPGLVYNEQFFGPGTRLTVL.

V is TRBV28 and J is TRBJ2-1; D gene ambiguous. Trimming cost V 1 base and J 6 bases, with 7 bases left between them. The germline gives CDR1 MDHEN, CDR2 SYDVKM. This CDR3 has 13 residues. CDR3 bases: TGTGCCAGCAGTTTATTTTTCCGCAATGAGCAGTTCTTC. It specifies CASSLFFRNEQFF.

The chain recombines TRBV7-9 with TRBJ2-1; 10 nucleotides agree with TRBD1. Germline-derived CDR1 and CDR2 are SEHNR and FQNEAQ (reference sequence). The V segment lost 9 bases and the J segment 8 bases; nucleotides outside the gene matches: 4. The CDR3 length is 12 residues. Here the CDR3 reads CARGQGFDEQFF. CDR3 in DNA: TGTGCCAGGGGACAGGGGTTCGATGAGCAGTTCTTC.

This clone showed up just a few times. Here the CDR3 reads CASSSLAGEAGELFF. The CDR3, as DNA: TGTGCCAGCAGTTCGTTAGCGGGAGAGGCCGGGGAGCTGTTTTTT. This sequence joins TRBV6-5 and TRBJ2-2; 9 bases align to TRBD2. V lost 4 bases, J lost 6 bases, and 6 bases stayed unmatched. Germline assignment: CDR1 MNHEY and CDR2 SVGAGI. The CDR3 extends over 15 amino acids.

The gene calls are TRBV7-8 and TRBJ1-5; weak D call: TRBD1 (6 bases). Trimming took 5 bases from V and 5 from J, leaving 13 bases between them. Germline CDR1 SGHVS, CDR2 FQNEAQ. CDR3 size: 14 residues. CDR3 sequence: CASSPYRVDQPQHF. CDR3 sequence (DNA): TGTGCCAGCAGCCCATACAGGGTGGATCAGCCCCAGCATTTT.

V and J are TRBV19 and TRBJ1-2; D is perhaps TRBD1 (5 bases). CDR1 and CDR2 (germline): LNHDA, SQIVND (reference sequence). This CDR3 has 14 residues. V gave up 9 bases and J gave up 4 bases, with 18 bases separating them. CDR3 region: CASQGRGLPYGYTF. The CDR3 DNA is TGTGCCAGCCAAGGGAGGGGACTCCCCTATGGCTACACCTTC.

V gene TRBV9 combines with J gene TRBJ2-5; TRBD2 agrees at 9 bases. Germline V CDR1 and CDR2: SGDLS, YYNGEE. The CDR3 loop spans 15 amino acids. The junction had 11 bases not matched to a gene; V was cut back by 6 bases and J by 5 bases. The CDR3: CASTSSGIGGETQYF. In nucleotides, the CDR3 is TGTGCCAGCACGTCTAGCGGGATTGGGGGGGAGACCCAGTACTTC.

This chain links TRBV11-2 with TRBJ2-1, with 11 nucleotides matching TRBD2. The germline V gene has CDR1 SGHAT and CDR2 FQNNGV. J gave up 7 bases and V 1 base, and 3 bases lay outside the gene matches. This CDR3 spans 15 amino acids. Written as DNA, the CDR3 is TGTGCCAGCAGCTTAGCGACTAGCGGGATAAATGAGCAGTTCTTC. Its protein is CASSLATSGINEQFF.